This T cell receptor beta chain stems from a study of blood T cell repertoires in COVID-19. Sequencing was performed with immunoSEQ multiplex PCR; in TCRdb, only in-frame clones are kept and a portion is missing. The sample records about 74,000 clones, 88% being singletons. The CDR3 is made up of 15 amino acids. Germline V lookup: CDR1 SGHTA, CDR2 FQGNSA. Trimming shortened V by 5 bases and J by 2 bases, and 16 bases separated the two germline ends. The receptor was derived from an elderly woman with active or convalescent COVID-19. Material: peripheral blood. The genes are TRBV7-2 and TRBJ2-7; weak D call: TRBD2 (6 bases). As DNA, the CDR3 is TGTGCCAGCAGCCTCCGGCGGGGAAATACCTACGAGCAGTACTTC. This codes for CASSLRRGNTYEQYF.